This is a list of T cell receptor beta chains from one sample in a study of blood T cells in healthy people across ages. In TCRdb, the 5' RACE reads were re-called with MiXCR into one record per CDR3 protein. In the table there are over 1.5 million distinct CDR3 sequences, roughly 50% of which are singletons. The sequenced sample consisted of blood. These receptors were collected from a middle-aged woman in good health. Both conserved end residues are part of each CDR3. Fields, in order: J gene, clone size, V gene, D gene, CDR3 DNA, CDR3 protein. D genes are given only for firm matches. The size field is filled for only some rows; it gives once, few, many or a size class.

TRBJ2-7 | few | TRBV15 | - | TGTGCCACCAGCAGAGAGCGGGGACCACCCTACGAGCAGTACTTC | CATSRERGPPYEQYF
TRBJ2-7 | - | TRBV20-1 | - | TGCAGTGCATCTACCTCAGGGAGCTCCTACGAGCAGTACTTC | CSASTSGSSYEQYF
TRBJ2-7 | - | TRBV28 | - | TGTGCCAGCAGTTCCATCGGGGTGTACGAGCAGTACTTC | CASSSIGVYEQYF
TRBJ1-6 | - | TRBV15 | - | TGTGCCACCAGCAGAGAACGCAGCTCCTATAATTCACCCCTCCACTTT | CATSRERSSYNSPLHF
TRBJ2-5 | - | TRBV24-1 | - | TGTGCCACCAGTGATTCGGCCAGCGGGCAAGAGACCCAGTACTTC | CATSDSASGQETQYF
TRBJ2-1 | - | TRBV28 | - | TGTGCCAGCAGTTTAGGGAGGGGGGGCTATGAGCAGTTCTTC | CASSLGRGGYEQFF
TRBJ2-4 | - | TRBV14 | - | TGTGCCAGCAGCCACAACAGCGGAGGAGGAAGCATTCAGTACTTC | CASSHNSGGGSIQYF
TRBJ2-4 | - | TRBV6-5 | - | TGTGCCAGCAGGCCTATCGTTAGGGGGGGCCAAAACATTCAGTACTTC | CASRPIVRGGQNIQYF
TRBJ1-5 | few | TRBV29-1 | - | TGCAGCGTTGCTGTGGAGGGGGATCAGCCCCAGCATTTT | CSVAVEGDQPQHF
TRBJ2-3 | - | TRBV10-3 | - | TGTGCCATCAGTGAGCCCCTAGACAGGAACACAGATACGCAGTATTTT | CAISEPLDRNTDTQYF
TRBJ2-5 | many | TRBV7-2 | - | TGTGCCAGCAGCTTAGTTCCTGGGACCCAGTACTTC | CASSLVPGTQYF
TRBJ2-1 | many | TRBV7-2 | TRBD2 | TGTGCCAGCAGACCGACTAGCCTATCCTACTCCTACAATGAGCAGTTCTTC | CASRPTSLSYSYNEQFF
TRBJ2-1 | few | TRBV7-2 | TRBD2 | TGTGCCACCCGACTAGCGTCGGATGAGCAGTTCTTC | CATRLASDEQFF
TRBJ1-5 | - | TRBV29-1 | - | TGCAGCGTTGAGCTTGGCGGTAATCAGCCCCAGCATTTT | CSVELGGNQPQHF
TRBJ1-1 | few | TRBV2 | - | TGTGCCAGCAGTGATAGCAGAGGGACCGACACTGAAGCTTTCTTT | CASSDSRGTDTEAFF
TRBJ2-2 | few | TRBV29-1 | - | TGCAGCGTTGAAAGGGGGACCGGGGAGCTGTTTTTT | CSVERGTGELFF
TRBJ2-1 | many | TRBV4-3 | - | TGCGCCAGCAGCCAGGAGGAGGGGGTATACAATGAGCAGTTCTTC | CASSQEEGVYNEQFF
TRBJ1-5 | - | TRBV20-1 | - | TGCAGTGCTAGAGAGGCCAGTTCTGGCAATCAGCCCCAGCATTTT | CSAREASSGNQPQHF
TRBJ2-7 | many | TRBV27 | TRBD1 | TGTGCCAGCAGTTTAAGAGGACAGGCATCCTACGAGCAGTACTTC | CASSLRGQASYEQYF
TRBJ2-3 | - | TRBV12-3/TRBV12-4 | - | TGTGCCAGCAGTTTAGCGGGGGGCGGGTATACGCAGTATTTT | CASSLAGGGYTQYF
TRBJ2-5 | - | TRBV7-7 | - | TGTGCTAGCAGCTTAGATAAGAGGGGGACCCAGTACTTC | CASSLDKRGTQYF
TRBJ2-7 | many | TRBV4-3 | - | TGCGCCAGCAGCCAAGCGACAGAACCTCTGGGGCAGTACTTC | CASSQATEPLGQYF
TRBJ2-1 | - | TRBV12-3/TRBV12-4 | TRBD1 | TGTGCCAGCAGTTTAGAGGGGACAGACAATGAGCAGTTCTTC | CASSLEGTDNEQFF
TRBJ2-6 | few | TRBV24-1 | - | TGTGCCACCAGTGAATCGGGCTCTGGGGCCAACGTCCTGACTTTC | CATSESGSGANVLTF
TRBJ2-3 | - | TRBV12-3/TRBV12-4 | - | TGTGCCAGCAGCTTAATCCTCACAGATACGCAGTATTTT | CASSLILTDTQYF
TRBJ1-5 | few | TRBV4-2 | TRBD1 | TGTGCCAGCAGCCTCGAGACAGGGGAGCAGCCCCAGCATTTT | CASSLETGEQPQHF
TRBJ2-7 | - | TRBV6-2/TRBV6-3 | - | TGTGCCAGCAGTTTTTCTCCGACCGGGACTCTTTACGAGCAGTACTTC | CASSFSPTGTLYEQYF
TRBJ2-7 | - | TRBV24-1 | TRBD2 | TGTGCCACCAGTGCCGGGAGGAACTACGAGCAGTACTTC | CATSAGRNYEQYF
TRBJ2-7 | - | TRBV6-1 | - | TGTGCCAGCACCTCGACCGAGATCTCCTACGAGCAGTACTTC | CASTSTEISYEQYF
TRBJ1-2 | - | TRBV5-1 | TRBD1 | TGCGCCAGCAGCAGCGGACAGGTCTGGGATGGCTACACCTTC | CASSSGQVWDGYTF
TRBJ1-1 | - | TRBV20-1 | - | TGCAGTGCTAGTCTCCCCGGGAACACTGAAGCTTTCTTT | CSASLPGNTEAFF
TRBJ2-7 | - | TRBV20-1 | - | TGCAGTGCTAGAGGGGACGGGATAGGAGAGCAGTACTTC | CSARGDGIGEQYF
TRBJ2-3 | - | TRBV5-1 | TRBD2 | TGCGCCAGCAGCCATCGAGGACTAGCGGGGAACACAGATACGCAGTATTTT | CASSHRGLAGNTDTQYF
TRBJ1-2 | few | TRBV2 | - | TGTGCCAGCAGTGAAGCCGGCCTCTCCAACTATGGCTACACCTTC | CASSEAGLSNYGYTF
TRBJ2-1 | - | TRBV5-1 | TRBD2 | TGCGCCAGCAGCTTGGATCGAGCGGGGGGGCTGGATGAGCAGTTCTTC | CASSLDRAGGLDEQFF
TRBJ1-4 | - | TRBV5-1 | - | TGCGCCAGCAGCTTTGATCCCAGCGGAGCTAATGAAAAACTGTTTTTT | CASSFDPSGANEKLFF
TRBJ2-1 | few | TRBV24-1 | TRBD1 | TGTGCCACCAGTGTGCGAGGACAGGGGGCGAGGAATGAGCAGTTCTTC | CATSVRGQGARNEQFF
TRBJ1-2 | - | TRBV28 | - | TGTGCCAGCAGTTTAACAGAGTACTATGGCTACACCTTC | CASSLTEYYGYTF
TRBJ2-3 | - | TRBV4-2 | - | TGTGCCAGCAGCCAAGGCGGGGCGAGTAATACGCAGTATTTT | CASSQGGASNTQYF
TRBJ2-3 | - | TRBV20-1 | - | TGCAGTGCTAGTATCGGCAGGCGGTTGACAGATACGCAGTATTTT | CSASIGRRLTDTQYF
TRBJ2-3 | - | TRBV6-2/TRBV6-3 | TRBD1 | TGTGCCAGCAGTTACGGTGAGGACAGGGCTAGCACAGATACGCAGTATTTT | CASSYGEDRASTDTQYF